The 19 T cell receptor beta chains given below trace back to one sample, sequenced in a study of T cell repertoires and HLA-DP antigens (dated by TCRdb to 2017 to 2018). These receptors' antigens are unknown. Receptor libraries were prepared by the immunoSEQ multiplex PCR assay. TCRdb mirrors the immuneACCESS table, restricted to in-frame sequences. Some clones are absent from its copies; in checked studies, under half trace to an unresolved V gene, and the reason for the others is unknown. Across this sample there are some 110,000 clones, with 80% to 95% seen only once. The ten largest clonotypes hold 0.25% to 0.3% of the sample. Sequenced material: CD4+ T cells from PBMCs. These receptors came from a woman aged 18-35 years in good health and CMV-seronegative.

The J gene is TRBJ1-1, the V gene TRBV7-8; D unclear. Germline V CDR1 and CDR2: SGHVS, FQNEAQ. The V and J ends lost 1 base and 0 bases respectively, with 9 bases between them. This CDR3 region has 15 residues. The CDR3 region is CASSLESAMNTEAFF. The CDR3, as DNA: TGTGCCAGCAGCTTAGAGTCAGCGATGAACACTGAAGCTTTCTTT.

This clone was observed a single time. The chain uses TRBV19 and TRBJ1-1; 7 bases map to TRBD1. V was clipped by 0 bases and J by 4 bases; unmatched bases: 11. Germline values: CDR1 LNHDA, CDR2 SQIVND (reference sequence). The CDR3 is 17 amino acids. CDR3 coding DNA: TGTGCCAGTAGTATAGAGACAGGGCGAACCGATATCACTGAAGCTTTCTTT. Translating gives CASSIETGRTDITEAFF.

The rearrangement links TRBV2 to TRBJ2-3; the match to TRBD2 covers 9 bases. The germline gives CDR1 SNHLY, CDR2 FYNNEI. The V gene end was trimmed by 6 bases and the J gene end by 4 bases; junction bases not matched to a gene: 5. The CDR3 sequence is 14 residues long. The CDR3 DNA is TGTGCCAGCAGCCTGGGACTAGCCTCAGATACGCAGTATTTT. Translated, it gives CASSLGLASDTQYF.

The V gene is TRBV2, the J gene TRBJ2-7; D gene uncertain. The CDR3 contains 12 residues. CDR1 is SNHLY, CDR2 FYNNEI, per germline. V was shortened by 6 bases and J by 0 bases, with 6 bases between the two germline ends. The CDR3 spells CASRADSYEQYF. CDR3 bases: TGTGCCAGCAGGGCAGACTCCTACGAGCAGTACTTC.

This sequence joins TRBV7-2 and TRBJ2-5; D is ambiguous. This CDR3 spans 14 amino acids. The V end was cut by 3 bases, the J end by 1 base, with 9 bases between. Germline V gene data show CDR1 as SGHTA and CDR2 as FQGNSA. This CDR3 is CASSFSDFQETQYF. The CDR3 DNA follows: TGTGCCAGCAGCTTTAGTGACTTCCAAGAGACCCAGTACTTC.

The chain combines TRBV11-2 with TRBJ2-7; tentative D call: TRBD1 (6 bases). The ends were cut back, 1 base at V and 3 bases at J, with 16 bases in the middle. This CDR3 spans 16 amino acids. Looked up from germline, CDR1 is SGHAT and CDR2 is FQNNGV. The CDR3 bases are TGTGCCAGCAGCTTAGCTGTCAGGCCAGGGGACTACGAGCAGTACGTC. Its protein is CASSLAVRPGDYEQYV.

V gene TRBV7-2 combines with J gene TRBJ2-1; 10 bases fit TRBD1. CDR1 is SGHTA, CDR2 FQGNSA, per germline. CDR3 length: 16 amino acids. V lost 5 bases and J lost 4; bases outside the gene matches: 8. The CDR3 loop reads CASSPGWTGGYNEQFF. DNA of the CDR3: TGTGCCAGCAGCCCCGGGTGGACAGGGGGGTACAATGAGCAGTTCTTC.

This chain links TRBV10-3 with TRBJ2-2, with 11 bases that match TRBD2. Germline assignment: CDR1 ENHRY and CDR2 SYGVKD. The CDR3 is 17 residues long. The V gene end was trimmed by 8 bases and the J gene end by 3 bases; junction bases not matched to a gene: 11. CDR3 amino acids: CAIHSGGAGYDTGELFF. DNA for the CDR3: TGTGCCATCCATAGCGGGGGGGCCGGGTACGACACCGGGGAGCTGTTTTTT.

The CDR3 loop reads CASSLAPGTANTEAFF. The CDR3 DNA follows: TGTGCCAGCTCACTTGCGCCCGGGACAGCCAACACTGAAGCTTTCTTT. This rearrangement joins TRBV18 to TRBJ1-1; TRBD1 aligns across 7 bases. Per the germline V gene, CDR1 is KGHSH and CDR2 is LQKENI. The CDR3 runs 16 residues. The trim removed 4 bases at V and 2 bases at J, leaving 10 bases unmatched.

This chain links TRBV7-6 with TRBJ2-3; 10 bases agree with TRBD2. Germline trimming cut 1 base from V and 6 bases from J; bases unmatched to any gene: 1. CDR3 length: 14 residues. Germline V gene lookup returns CDR1 SGHVS and CDR2 FNYEAQ. CDR3 sequence: CASSLGTSGDTQYF. CDR3 DNA: TGTGCCAGCAGCTTAGGGACTAGCGGTGATACGCAGTATTTT.

This chain joins TRBV19 and TRBJ2-5; D gene uncertain. The V gene's germline CDR1 is LNHDA and CDR2 SQIVND (reference sequence). The CDR3 has 13 amino acids. V was trimmed by 3 bases and J by 2 bases, leaving 7 bases between them. In DNA form, the CDR3 reads TGTGCCAGTAGTATCGTCAGACAAGAGACCCAGTACTTC. Its translation is CASSIVRQETQYF.

The gene calls are TRBV4-1 and TRBJ2-3; no firm D call. The CDR3 totals 15 residues. Per germline, CDR1 MGHRA and CDR2 YSYEKL. Trimming took off 1 base at V and 2 bases at J, with 10 bases between the two ends. The CDR3 region has the DNA TGCGCCAGCAGCCAAGCACTTCCGTCCACAGATACGCAGTATTTT. Translating it yields CASSQALPSTDTQYF.

The V call is TRBV18, the J call TRBJ1-1; TRBD1 matches at 10 bases. Germline V CDR1 and CDR2: KGHSH, LQKENI. The trim removed 3 bases at V and 1 base at J, leaving 5 bases unmatched. The CDR3 totals 16 residues. This CDR3 is CASSPRDRGWNTEAFF. DNA of the CDR3: TGTGCCAGCTCACCCAGGGACAGGGGTTGGAACACTGAAGCTTTCTTT. Variable domain in full (rest from reference TRBV18 and TRBJ1-1): NAGVMQNPRHLVRRRGQEARLRCSPMKGHSHVYWYRQLPEEGLKFMVYLQKENIIDESGMPKERFSAEFPKEGPSILRIQQVVRGDSAAYFCASSPRDRGWNTEAFFGQGTRLTVV.

This rearrangement joins TRBV11-2 to TRBJ2-1; D is perhaps TRBD1 (6 bases). The germline V gene has CDR1 SGHAT and CDR2 FQNNGV. Between the trimmed V and J ends, which lost 4 bases and 1 base, there was a span of 14 bases. The CDR3 is made up of 16 amino acids. CDR3 sequence (DNA): TGTGCCAGCAGCTCCAGGACAGTTAGATCCTACAATGAGCAGTTCTTC. Translating gives CASSSRTVRSYNEQFF.

The chain uses TRBV6-5 and TRBJ1-6; D unresolved. Trimming took off 0 bases at V and 7 bases at J, with 13 bases between the two ends. This CDR3 region has 16 residues. Germline V gene lookup returns CDR1 MNHEY and CDR2 SVGAGI. The CDR3 DNA is TGTGCCAGCAGTTACTCTAAGTGGGTGCGGAATTCACCCCTCCACTTT. It specifies CASSYSKWVRNSPLHF.

The rearrangement joins TRBV27 to TRBJ1-2, with 11 nucleotides matching TRBD1. The V and J ends lost 7 bases and 6 bases, in that order; junction bases with no gene match: 4. Germline values: CDR1 MNHEY, CDR2 SMNVEV (reference sequence). The length of the CDR3 is 13 residues. The CDR3 region has the DNA TGTGCCAGCAAGGACAGGGGGCACGATGGCTACACCTTC. It codes for CASKDRGHDGYTF.

This chain uses TRBV27 with TRBJ1-2, with 9 bases lining up with TRBD1. This CDR3 spans 18 amino acids. Germline values: CDR1 MNHEY, CDR2 SMNVEV (reference sequence). V lost 7 bases to trimming and J lost 4 bases; unmatched junction nucleotides: 19. The DNA of the CDR3 is TGTGCCAGCACCCGTCTGGGGGGACAGGGACGGATGGGCTATGGCTACACCTTC. Translation: CASTRLGGQGRMGYGYTF.

V and J are TRBV4-1 and TRBJ2-7, with TRBD2 matching 13 bases. V gave up 4 bases and J gave up 5 bases; unmatched junction bases: 5. The CDR3 sequence is 15 residues long. Germline CDR1 is MGHRA and CDR2 is YSYEKL. The CDR3 is CASSRLAGGWDEQYF. The CDR3 DNA reads TGCGCCAGCAGCCGACTAGCGGGAGGTTGGGACGAGCAGTACTTC.

The J gene is TRBJ2-7, the V gene TRBV11-1; 14 bases match TRBD2. J gave up 5 bases and V 1 base, and 7 bases lay outside the gene matches. This CDR3 has 17 residues. Germline lookup yields CDR1 SGHAT and CDR2 FQDESV (reference sequence). CDR3 bases: TGTGCCAGCAGCTTAGGACTCGGACTAGCGGGAGGCAACGAGCAGTACTTC. The encoded protein is CASSLGLGLAGGNEQYF.